The clone carrying this T cell receptor (beta chain) was seen a few times. The data derive from a study of cytomegalovirus exposure and HLA in healthy donors. The protocol was immunoSEQ multiplex PCR, while the TCRdb copy is restricted to in-frame clones and leaves out a portion. Of about 200,000 clones in the sample, 70% to 85% were seen once. The CDR3 is 11 amino acids. The V gene lost 5 bases and the J gene lost 5 bases, with 9 bases spanning the gap. Germline V gene sequence: CDR1 GTSNPN, CDR2 SVGIG (reference sequence). The chain joins TRBV30 to TRBJ1-2; a possible D gene is TRBD1 (5 bases). The source is a woman in her thirties in good health and CMV-seropositive. The sample consisted of PBMCs. The CDR3 nucleotides are TGTGCCTGGGGTGACAGATATGGCTACACCTTC. Its translation is CAWGDRYGYTF.